The present T cell receptor beta chain was sequenced within a study of cytomegalovirus exposure and HLA in healthy donors. General study findings and limits: Most TCR sequences were rare, but some public TCRs occurred in many donors. A few of the chains that were CMV-associated were confirmed in vitro to be specific for CMV antigens.

This clone was found once. Its antigen is unknown. J gave up 4 bases and V 4 bases, and 6 bases lay outside the gene matches. In germline, CDR1 is MNHEY, CDR2 SVGAGI. CDR3 length equals 14 residues. Profiling relied on immunoSEQ multiplex PCR, and the TCRdb table lists in-frame clones only, not all of them. This table has 200,000 to 300,000 clones, roughly 90% appearing once. Sequencing was performed on PBMCs. The clonotype was recovered from a man aged 18 to 30 in good health and CMV-seropositive. The chain is built from TRBV6-5 and TRBJ1-2; the match to TRBD1 covers 7 bases. CDR3 nucleotides: TGTGCCAGCAGTTTGACAGGGATGAGCTATGGCTACACCTTC. Translating gives CASSLTGMSYGYTF.